A single sample gave rise to the 24 T cell receptor beta chains below, sequenced in a study of blood T cell repertoires in COVID-19. Produced via immunoSEQ multiplex PCR; TCRdb's table is partial and in-frame only. The table has about 290,000 clones, approximately 91% seen once. Sample: PBMCs or T cells enriched from blood (not recorded which). These receptors originate from a woman in her thirties or forties who had recovered from COVID-19.

The V and J genes are TRBV13 and TRBJ2-1, with 8 bases identical to TRBD2. Germline lookup yields CDR1 PRHDT and CDR2 FYEKMQ (reference sequence). This CDR3 spans 17 amino acids. Unmatched junction bases numbered 12, after V lost 5 bases and J lost 3 bases. DNA for the CDR3: TGTGCCAGCAGCGCCCTCCGGCGGGGGGCTCTCTACAATGAGCAGTTCTTC. This encodes CASSALRRGALYNEQFF.

The CDR3 region has the DNA TGTGCCAGCAGCGTACGGGGACAGGGGGAAGAGACCCAGTACTTC. Its translation: CASSVRGQGEETQYF. This sequence joins TRBV9 and TRBJ2-5; 11 bases are a match to TRBD1. There are 15 residues in the CDR3. J was trimmed by 3 bases and V by 1 base; bases with no gene match: 2. CDR1 is SGDLS, CDR2 YYNGEE, per germline.

V is TRBV30 and J is TRBJ2-3, with TRBD1 matching over 9 bases. CDR1 and CDR2 from the germline V gene are GTSNPN and SVGIG (reference sequence). J was trimmed by 3 bases and V by 5 bases; bases with no gene match: 9. This CDR3 is built from 15 residues. The CDR3 nucleotides are TGTGCCTGGGGAGGACAGGGGATCAGGACAGATACGCAGTATTTT. Protein sequence: CAWGGQGIRTDTQYF.

The chain joins TRBV10-3 to TRBJ2-7; 10 bases fit TRBD2. The CDR3 runs to 17 residues. The V gene's germline CDR1 is ENHRY and CDR2 SYGVKD. J was trimmed by 2 bases and V by 3 bases; bases with no gene match: 10. The CDR3 coding sequence is TGTGCCATCAGTGATCGAGCGGGAGGGACCCCCACCTACGAGCAGTACTTC. Encoded protein: CAISDRAGGTPTYEQYF.

This clone appeared a single time. This chain connects TRBV19 to TRBJ1-2, with a tentative D call TRBD1 (5 bases). Trimming cost V 4 bases and J 2 bases, with 11 bases left between them. The CDR3 spans 14 residues. CDR1 LNHDA and CDR2 SQIVND come from the germline V gene (reference sequence). The DNA of the CDR3 is TGTGCCAGTAGTACAGCACGGGGGAACTATGGCTACACCTTC. Protein: CASSTARGNYGYTF.

The gene calls are TRBV9 and TRBJ2-1, with 7 nucleotides matching TRBD2. Germline-derived CDR1 and CDR2 are SGDLS and YYNGEE. With V trimmed by 4 bases and J by 0 bases, 7 bases remained unmatched. CDR3 length: 16 amino acids. The CDR3 spells CASSLRGSLSYNEQFF. DNA of the CDR3: TGTGCCAGCAGCCTTCGCGGGAGCCTCTCCTACAATGAGCAGTTCTTC. The whole variable domain, remainder taken from reference TRBV9 and TRBJ2-1, is DSGVTQTPKHLITATGQRVTLRCSPRSGDLSVYWYQQSLDQGLQFLIQYYNGEERAKGNILERFSAQQFPDLHSELNLSSLELGDSALYFCASSLRGSLSYNEQFFGPGTRLTVL.

The chain joins TRBV27 to TRBJ2-3, with TRBD2 matching over 12 bases. Trimming at V came to 3 bases and at J to 4 bases, leaving 17 bases not matched to a gene. Germline loops: CDR1 MNHEY, CDR2 SMNVEV (reference sequence). The CDR3 runs to 20 residues. The CDR3 reads CASSFARRGGWTSGADTQYF. CDR3 nucleotide sequence: TGTGCCAGCAGTTTCGCCCGAAGGGGGGGCTGGACTAGCGGGGCAGATACGCAGTATTTT.

This chain joins TRBV7-3 and TRBJ2-7, with 8 bases fitting TRBD2. CDR3 size: 14 residues. The germline gives CDR1 SGHTA, CDR2 FQGTGA. With 4 bases clipped from V and 6 bases from J, the junction kept 8 bases outside the gene matches. Here the CDR3 DNA reads TGTGCCAGCAGCTCCACAGCGGGGGAAGGCGAGCAGTACTTC. This sequence encodes CASSSTAGEGEQYF.

This clone appeared once. This chain joins TRBV4-3 and TRBJ1-2, with D unclear. The CDR3 totals 11 residues. V was trimmed by 4 bases and J by 8 bases, leaving 8 bases between them. Looked up from germline, CDR1 is LGHNA and CDR2 is YSLEER. The CDR3 DNA reads as TGCGCCAGCAGCCGAGGGAGCGGCTACACCTTC. Its protein is CASSRGSGYTF.

The chain uses TRBV15 and TRBJ2-1, with 7 bases matching TRBD2. V lost 3 bases to trimming and J lost 9 bases; unmatched junction nucleotides: 8. CDR1 LNHNV and CDR2 YYDKDF come from the germline V gene (reference sequence). The CDR3 runs to 14 residues. DNA for the CDR3: TGTGCCACCAGCAGTCGAACGACTAGCCGTGAGCAGTTCTTC. This gives the protein CATSSRTTSREQFF.

This chain joins TRBV11-2 and TRBJ2-5, with 9 bases fitting TRBD2. This CDR3 is 15 amino acids long. The V and J ends lost 5 bases and 5 bases, in that order; junction bases with no gene match: 9. Germline CDR1 reads SGHAT; CDR2 reads FQNNGV. DNA of the CDR3: TGTGCCAGCAGCACTCGAGCGGGGGGTGCTGAGACCCAGTACTTC. It yields the protein CASSTRAGGAETQYF.

The table lists this clone with a count of one. This chain uses TRBV29-1 with TRBJ1-2; 8 bases fit TRBD1. This CDR3 spans 13 amino acids. V lost 6 bases and J lost 4; bases outside the gene matches: 7. Germline V gene lookup returns CDR1 SQVTM and CDR2 ANQGSEA. The CDR3: CSVRVQGVYGYTF. CDR3 DNA: TGCAGCGTCCGAGTACAGGGGGTCTATGGCTACACCTTC.

The chain is built from TRBV5-1 and TRBJ1-4; D may be TRBD1 (5 bases). In germline, CDR1 is SGHRS, CDR2 YFSETQ. Trimming pared 4 bases from V and 5 bases from J, leaving 15 bases between. This CDR3 comprises 15 residues. Here the CDR3 DNA reads TGCGCCAGCAGCCGCGACAGCCGTATCAATGAAAAACTGTTTTTT. Translated, it gives CASSRDSRINEKLFF.

The chain has TRBV11-3 and TRBJ2-3; no reliable D call. The V and J ends lost 4 bases and 1 base respectively, with 9 bases between them. The CDR3 extends over 14 amino acids. From germline, CDR1 is SGHNT and CDR2 YENEEA. The CDR3 loop is CASSSTAGTDTQYF. DNA for the CDR3: TGTGCCAGCAGCTCTACAGCCGGCACAGATACGCAGTATTTT.

This clone was observed a single time. The rearrangement links TRBV5-1 to TRBJ2-3; 11 positions agree with TRBD2. CDR1 SGHRS and CDR2 YFSETQ come from the germline V gene. CDR3 length: 18 residues. Trimming took 1 base from V and 0 from J; bases not matched to a gene: 7. CDR3 DNA sequence: TGCGCCAGCAGCTTGTCGTCTAGCGGGGGGATTAGCACAGATACGCAGTATTTT. Its translation: CASSLSSSGGISTDTQYF.

The rearrangement uses TRBV11-1 and TRBJ1-2; D gene ambiguous. Germline V lookup: CDR1 SGHAT, CDR2 FQDESV (reference sequence). V was cut by 5 bases and J by 6 bases, with 19 bases left in between. The CDR3 extends over 15 amino acids. DNA of the CDR3: TGTGCCAGCAGCGCCTCCGTCTCGTCCCGGGATGGCTACACCTTC. This encodes CASSASVSSRDGYTF. The whole variable domain, filled in from reference TRBV11-1 and TRBJ1-2, reads EAEVAQSPRYKITEKSQAVAFWCDPISGHATLYWYRQILGQGPELLVQFQDESVVDDSQLPKDRFSAERLKGVDSTLKIQPAELGDSAMYLCASSASVSSRDGYTFGSGTRLTVV.

This clone was counted only a few times. A read error may account for a junction end that differs from germline. This chain uses TRBV29-1 with TRBJ1-1, with TRBD1 matching 9 bases. The CDR3 has 14 residues. The germline V gene has CDR1 SQVTM and CDR2 ANQGSEA. The CDR3 coding sequence is TGCAGCGGTGAAACAGGGGGCGCCCACACTGAAGCTTTCTTT. Translating it yields CSGETGGAHTEAFF.

The chain joins TRBV9 to TRBJ2-3; a weak D match, TRBD2 (5 bases). Trimming cost V 6 bases and J 6 bases, with 17 bases left between them. The CDR3 contains 14 residues. Germline V gene lookup returns CDR1 SGDLS and CDR2 YYNGEE. CDR3 loop: CASNDGLAKDTQYF. The CDR3 DNA sequence: TGTGCCAGCAACGACGGACTGGCCAAGGATACGCAGTATTTT.

J is TRBJ1-2 and V is TRBV7-2; D is unclear. The germline V gene has CDR1 SGHTA and CDR2 FQGNSA. CDR3 size: 14 residues. Between the trimmed V and J ends, which lost 1 base and 4 bases, there was a span of 10 bases. CDR3 nucleotide sequence: TGTGCCAGCAGCTTAGACAGTAATAGCTATGGCTACACCTTC. This gives the protein CASSLDSNSYGYTF.

The CDR3 DNA reads TGTGCCAGCTCAACCGATTCCGGGACATACACCCAAGAGACCCAGTACTTC. This codes for CASSTDSGTYTQETQYF. The genes are TRBV2 and TRBJ2-5; D is perhaps TRBD1 (6 bases). The ends were cut back, 8 bases at V and 1 base at J, with 23 bases in the middle. The CDR3 runs to 17 residues. Germline CDR1 is SNHLY and CDR2 is FYNNEI.

The chain combines TRBV7-9 with TRBJ1-6; possibly TRBD1 for D (5 bases). With 6 bases removed from V and 3 bases from J, the gap between germline ends came to 6 bases. Germline assignment: CDR1 SEHNR and CDR2 FQNEAQ (reference sequence). CDR3 length equals 13 residues. This CDR3 reads CASRTDYNSPLHF. The CDR3, as DNA: TGTGCCAGCAGGACAGACTATAATTCACCCCTCCACTTT.

The V gene is TRBV7-8, the J gene TRBJ1-5, with 7 nucleotides matching TRBD1. Trimming cost V 3 bases and J 2 bases; bases outside gene matches: 7. Looked up from germline, CDR1 is SGHVS and CDR2 is FQNEAQ. The CDR3 length is 16 residues. CDR3 DNA sequence: TGTGCCAGCAGCTTTAGCCGGGACAGTCGCAATCAGCCCCAGCATTTT. Translated: CASSFSRDSRNQPQHF.

V and J are TRBV6-5 and TRBJ2-7; TRBD2 matches 12 bases. CDR3 length: 15 residues. The V gene's germline CDR1 is MNHEY and CDR2 SVGAGI. V was clipped by 5 bases and J by 4 bases; unmatched bases: 6. CDR3 protein: CASSKTSGGWYEQYF. CDR3 nucleotide sequence: TGTGCCAGCAGTAAAACTAGCGGGGGGTGGTACGAGCAGTACTTC.

Written as DNA, the CDR3 is TGTGCCAGCAGATCAGGGGGCTGGGGTCAGCCCCAGCATTTT. Its protein is CASRSGGWGQPQHF. The rearrangement uses TRBV7-2 and TRBJ1-5; 8 nucleotides match TRBD1. V trimming: 6 bases; J trimming: 6 bases; junction bases outside the gene matches: 7. CDR3 length: 14 amino acids. Per the germline V gene, CDR1 is SGHTA and CDR2 is FQGNSA.